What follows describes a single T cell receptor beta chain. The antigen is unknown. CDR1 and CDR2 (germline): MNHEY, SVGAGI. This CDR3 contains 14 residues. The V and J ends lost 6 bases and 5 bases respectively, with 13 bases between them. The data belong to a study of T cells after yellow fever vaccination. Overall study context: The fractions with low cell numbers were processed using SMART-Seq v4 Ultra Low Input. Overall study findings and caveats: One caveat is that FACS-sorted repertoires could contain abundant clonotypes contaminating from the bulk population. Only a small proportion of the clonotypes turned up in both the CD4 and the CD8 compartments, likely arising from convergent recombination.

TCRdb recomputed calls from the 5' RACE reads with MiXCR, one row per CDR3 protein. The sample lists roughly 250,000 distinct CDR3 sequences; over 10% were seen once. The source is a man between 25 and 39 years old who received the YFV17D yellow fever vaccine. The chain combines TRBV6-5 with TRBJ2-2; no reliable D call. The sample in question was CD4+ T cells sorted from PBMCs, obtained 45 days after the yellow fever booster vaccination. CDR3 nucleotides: TGTGCCAGCAGCGGACCCCGCGGTACCGGGGAGCTGTTTTTT. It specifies CASSGPRGTGELFF.